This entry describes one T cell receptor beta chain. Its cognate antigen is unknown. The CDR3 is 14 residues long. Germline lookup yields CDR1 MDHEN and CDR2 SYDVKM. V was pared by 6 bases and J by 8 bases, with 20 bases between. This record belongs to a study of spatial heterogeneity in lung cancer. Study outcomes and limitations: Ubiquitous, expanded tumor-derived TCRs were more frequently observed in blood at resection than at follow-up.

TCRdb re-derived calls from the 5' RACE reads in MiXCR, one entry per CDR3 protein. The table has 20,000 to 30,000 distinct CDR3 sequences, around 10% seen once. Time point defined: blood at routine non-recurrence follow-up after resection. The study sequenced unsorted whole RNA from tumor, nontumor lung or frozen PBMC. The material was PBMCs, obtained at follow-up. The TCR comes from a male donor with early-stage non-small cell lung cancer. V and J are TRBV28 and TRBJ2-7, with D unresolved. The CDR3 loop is CASSPPQRSEKQYF. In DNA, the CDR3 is TGTGCCAGCAGCCCCCCCCAACGGTCCGAGAAGCAGTACTTC.